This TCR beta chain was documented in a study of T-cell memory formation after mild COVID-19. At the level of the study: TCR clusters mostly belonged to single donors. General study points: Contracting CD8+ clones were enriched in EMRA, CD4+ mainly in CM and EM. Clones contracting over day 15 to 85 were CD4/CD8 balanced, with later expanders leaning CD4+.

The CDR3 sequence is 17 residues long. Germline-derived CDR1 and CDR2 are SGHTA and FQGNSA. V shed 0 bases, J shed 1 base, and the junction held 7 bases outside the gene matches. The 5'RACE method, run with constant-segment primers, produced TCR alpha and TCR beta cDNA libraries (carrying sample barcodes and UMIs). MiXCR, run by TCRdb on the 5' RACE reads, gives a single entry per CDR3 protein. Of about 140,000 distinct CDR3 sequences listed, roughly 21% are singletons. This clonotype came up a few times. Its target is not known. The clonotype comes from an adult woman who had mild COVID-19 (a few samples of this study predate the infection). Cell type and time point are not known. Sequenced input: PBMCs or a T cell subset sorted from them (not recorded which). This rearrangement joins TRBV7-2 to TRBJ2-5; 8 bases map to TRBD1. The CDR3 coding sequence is TGTGCCAGCAGCTTAGCCTTGGTCAGGGGGCCCCAAGAGACCCAGTACTTC. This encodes CASSLALVRGPQETQYF.